Shown below are 12 T cell receptor beta chains from a single sample sequenced in a study of CD8+ T cells in alopecia areata (dated by TCRdb to the late 2010s). The time point label of this sample denotes: baseline before oral tofacitinib. The protocol used for the library was the immunoSEQ multiplex PCR assay. RNA was extracted from all samples and reverse transcribed into cDNA as template for TCR sequencing. TCRdb re-hosts the immuneACCESS table, in-frame sequences only. Its copies lack some clones; in the studies checked, an unresolved V gene accounts for under half of them, and the cause for the rest is not known. Recorded for this sample are some 210,000 clones; 50% to 60% of them occurred a single time. The ten largest clonotypes hold under 0.5% of the sample. Sequenced here: CD4+ T cells sorted from blood, sampled at week 0. The origin of the receptors is a human donor with alopecia areata.

V usage is TRBV5-1 and J usage is TRBJ2-2; perhaps TRBD2 as D (6 bases). From germline, CDR1 is SGHRS and CDR2 YFSETQ. Deletions cut 2 bases from V and 3 bases from J, with 17 bases between. There are 17 residues in the CDR3. For the CDR3, the DNA is TGCGCCAGCAGCTTACCTGGACGGACGGGGGACACCGGGGAGCTGTTTTTT. Translated, it gives CASSLPGRTGDTGELFF.

This clone showed up just a few times. The chain has TRBV4-1 and TRBJ2-3; 12 nucleotides line up with TRBD2. The junction had 2 bases not matched to a gene; V was cut back by 1 base and J by 0 bases. This CDR3 contains 17 residues. Germline CDR1 MGHRA, CDR2 YSYEKL. DNA of the CDR3: TGCGCCAGCAGCCAAGGACTAGCGGGAGCTAGCACAGATACGCAGTATTTT. Protein: CASSQGLAGASTDTQYF.

The chain has TRBV7-9 and TRBJ1-3, with no clear D. The V end lost 3 bases, the J end lost 1 base, and 16 bases lay between the germline ends. The CDR3 totals 17 residues. In germline, CDR1 is SEHNR, CDR2 FQNEAQ (reference sequence). The CDR3 region is CASSFIPVVGSGNTIYF. CDR3 DNA: TGTGCCAGCAGCTTTATCCCCGTCGTGGGTTCTGGAAACACCATATATTTT.

This rearrangement joins TRBV30 to TRBJ2-1; 8 bases are shared with TRBD1. Germline CDR1 is GTSNPN and CDR2 is SVGIG (reference sequence). CDR3 length equals 15 residues. With 5 bases clipped from V and 2 bases from J, the junction kept 8 bases outside the gene matches. CDR3 protein: CAWDQGARTYNEQFF. In DNA form, the CDR3 reads TGTGCCTGGGACCAGGGGGCCCGAACCTACAATGAGCAGTTCTTC.

The chain carries TRBV29-1 and TRBJ1-5, with D perhaps matching TRBD1 (6 bases). Between the trimmed V and J ends, which lost 6 bases and 4 bases, there was a span of 13 bases. The CDR3 spans 13 residues. In germline, CDR1 is SQVTM, CDR2 ANQGSEA. DNA for the CDR3: TGCAGCGTCGCTCGTGACAGGAATCAGCCCCAGCATTTT. It specifies CSVARDRNQPQHF.

The sample holds a few counts of this clone. The V and J genes are TRBV7-8 and TRBJ2-1, with D perhaps matching TRBD1 (6 bases). The CDR3 covers 13 residues. Germline V gene lookup returns CDR1 SGHVS and CDR2 FQNEAQ. V lost 2 bases, J lost 4 bases, and 6 bases lay in between. The CDR3 here is CASSLQGYNEQFF. CDR3 bases: TGTGCCAGCAGCTTACAGGGGTACAATGAGCAGTTCTTC. The variable domain in full, completed from reference TRBV7-8 and TRBJ2-1, reads GAGVSQSPRYKVAKRGQDVALRCDPISGHVSLFWYQQALGQGPEFLTYFQNEAQLDKSGLPSDRFFAERPEGSVSTLKIQRTQQEDSAVYLCASSLQGYNEQFFGPGTRLTVL.

The chain combines TRBV5-1 with TRBJ2-5, with TRBD2 identical over 7 bases. The germline CDR1 and CDR2 sequences are SGHRS and YFSETQ. This CDR3 spans 15 amino acids. The trim removed 4 bases at V and 5 bases at J, leaving 11 bases unmatched. The CDR3 DNA sequence: TGCGCCAGCAGCCTATCCGGGACTAATGACGAGACCCAGTACTTC. It specifies CASSLSGTNDETQYF.

The V call is TRBV30, the J call TRBJ1-2; D ambiguous. V was pared by 0 bases and J by 7 bases, with 15 bases between. The CDR3 has 14 residues. Per the germline V gene, CDR1 is GTSNPN and CDR2 is SVGIG (reference sequence). The CDR3 here is CAWSVGSGIGGYTF. The CDR3 DNA is TGTGCCTGGAGTGTAGGATCGGGAATAGGTGGCTACACCTTC.

This clone was picked up a small number of times. The chain is built from TRBV7-9 and TRBJ1-1, with 9 bases aligning to TRBD1. The germline gives CDR1 SEHNR, CDR2 FQNEAQ (reference sequence). The J segment lost 0 bases and the V segment lost 3 bases, leaving 2 bases of the junction unmatched. The CDR3 extends over 15 amino acids. The CDR3 bases are TGTGCCAGCAGCTTCCACAGGGGGCTGAACACTGAAGCTTTCTTT. It codes for CASSFHRGLNTEAFF.

The count of this clone is one. The gene calls are TRBV7-3 and TRBJ1-2, with TRBD1 matching 7 bases. Losses at the gene ends were 3 bases for V and 5 bases for J; bases not matched to a gene: 3. This CDR3 has 13 residues. The germline V gene encodes CDR1 SGHTA and CDR2 FQGTGA. The CDR3 DNA sequence: TGTGCCAGCAGCTTGGGACAGCAGTATGGCTACACCTTC. As protein: CASSLGQQYGYTF.

This clone has a single count. This chain uses TRBV25-1 with TRBJ2-1; D is unclear. CDR1 is MGHDK and CDR2 is SYGVNS in the germline V gene. This CDR3 region has 13 residues. Trimming left V 0 bases short and J 6 bases short, with 6 bases between. The CDR3 is CASSEYPGNEQFF. The DNA of the CDR3 is TGTGCCAGCAGTGAATATCCAGGCAATGAGCAGTTCTTC.

The genes are TRBV30 and TRBJ2-7; D gene ambiguous. V was cut by 3 bases and J by 4 bases, with 10 bases left in between. The CDR3 has 12 residues. In germline, CDR1 is GTSNPN, CDR2 SVGIG (reference sequence). CDR3 sequence reads: CAWRESNYEQYF. The DNA for the CDR3 is TGTGCCTGGAGGGAATCCAATTACGAGCAGTACTTC.